Described below is a single T cell receptor beta chain sequence and its context. The clone's antigen remains unknown. Base qualities are not recorded, but no much larger clone differs from it by a single base. V is reduced by 5 bases and J by 5 bases, leaving a spacing of 18 bases between them. The germline V gene (reference sequence) provides CDR1 SEHNR and CDR2 FQNEAQ. The CDR3 sequence holds 16 residues, the cysteine and phenylalanine included. Left in the record is the CDR3 DNA by itself, 48 bases read in frame from the first base. This record belongs to a study of blood T cell repertoires in COVID-19 (TCRdb year 2020). For the study in its entirety: Collaborator samples came from the United States, Italy and Spain and covered acute and convalescent phases of COVID-19. Nearly every sample came with metadata listing a de-identified subject ID, COVID-19 status, age in years and sex. The dataset comprised deeply sampled blood TCRbeta repertoires from subjects exposed to, actively infected with, or recovered from COVID-19. The prospective study material was composed of cDNA or gDNA derived from T cells, B-cell-depleted T cells, or PBMCs. A freely available public database, intended as a resource for researchers studying the immune response to SARS-CoV-2, is where the repertoires were released. Where HLA class I and class II types were available, the types were taken from metadata supplied by the sample provider, not from assay-based typing. Samples came from the ongoing ImmuneRACE study (first 160 participants) plus 1,254 subjects from 6 global collaborators.

Participants in the prospective study were enrolled through a virtual design, were aged 18 to 89 years, and lived in roughly 24 United States geographic areas. In the prospective study, participants were assigned to cohorts based on the clinical history participants reported in a screening survey and a study questionnaire. Each participant in the prospective study had whole blood, serum and a nasopharyngeal or oropharyngeal swab collected by mobile phlebotomists. Prospective study participants could optionally give additional blood draws and questionnaires over a roughly 2-month period. Before DNA extraction, prospective study blood samples were shipped either frozen or at room temperature. Findings and caveats that apply to the study as a whole: Clinical and demographic metadata were provided uncurated, with the amount varying by source and participant.

TCRbeta CDR3 regions were amplified from genomic DNA by means of the immunoSEQ Assay, a bias-controlled multiplex PCR. From the authors' description of their analysis: Nucleated cell counts per sample were estimated from amplification of reference gene primers within the assay. To quantify the absolute abundance of each unique TCRbeta CDR3 rearrangement, sequence reads were collapsed and filtered. Productive Simpson clonality was computed per sample as the square root of Simpson's diversity index over productive rearrangements. TCRdb provides this immuneACCESS table in a form limited to in-frame rearrangements. Some clones are lacking; in checked studies, under half of them reflect an unresolved V gene, and why the rest are absent is not known. V and J calls and clone size are those listed in that table; D and trimming were worked out from the DNA. This sample has roughly 250,000 clones in its table, and 87% of those were observed once. In total, the top ten clones hold about 6.3% of the sample.

This receptor chain uses TRBV7-9 and TRBJ2-2; D gene: possibly TRBD2, on 5 matching bases. Specimen: PBMCs or T cells enriched from blood (not recorded which). The TCR sequence derives from a woman aged 25 to 39 with acute COVID-19. The nucleotides are TGTGCCAGCAGCCTACGTACACGGGGTCGGACCGGGGAGCTGTTTTTT. This translates into CASSLRTRGRTGELFF.